Listed below are T cell receptor beta chains from one sample, sequenced in a study of pediatric ulcerative colitis. The protocol was immunoSEQ multiplex PCR, while the TCRdb copy is restricted to in-frame clones and leaves out a portion. Found here are 25,000 to 35,000 clones, roughly four fifths of them singletons; the top ten hold around 4.4%. Sequences were obtained from blood. These receptors all stem from a boy between 10 and 17 years old with severe ulcerative colitis. Each CDR3 is given with its conserved first and last residue. A D gene is named only where the DNA matches it firmly. Size values are once, few and many counts, or a class for expanded clones, and some rows have none.

d_call,clone_size,v_call,j_call,cdr3_nt,cdr3_aa
TRBD2,NA,TRBV5-1,TRBJ2-3,TGCGCCACCAATGTTGGGGGGGGCACAGATACGCAGTATTTT,CATNVGGGTDTQYF
NA,NA,TRBV7-9,TRBJ2-7,TGTGCCAGCAGCTTAGCGCCCGGGAAAGGCCACGAGCAGTACTTC,CASSLAPGKGHEQYF
NA,few,TRBV19,TRBJ1-6,TGTGCCAGTAGTCTACGGACAGTCAACAATTCACCCCTCCACTTT,CASSLRTVNNSPLHF
NA,NA,TRBV7-2,TRBJ1-3,TGTGCCAGCAGCTTAGGGCCAGTGGGGGTTGGAGGAAACACCATATATTTT,CASSLGPVGVGGNTIYF
TRBD2,NA,TRBV11-2,TRBJ2-1,TGTGCCAGCAGCCCAAAGCGGGGGGTAACCGCTTCACATGAGCAGTTCTTC,CASSPKRGVTASHEQFF
TRBD1,NA,TRBV7-9,TRBJ2-3,TGTGCCAGCAGCCCCGGGACAGGGACAGATACGCAGTATTTT,CASSPGTGTDTQYF
TRBD2,NA,TRBV5-8,TRBJ2-1,TGTGCCAGCAGCTTGGTTGGGGGGGCCTACAATGAGCAGTTCTTC,CASSLVGGAYNEQFF
NA,NA,TRBV9,TRBJ2-5,TGTGCCAGCAGCGTAGGTGTTGAAGAGACCCAGTACTTC,CASSVGVEETQYF
NA,NA,TRBV5-4,TRBJ2-7,TGTGCCAGCAGCTTGTCGCTACAGACAGGATTACGCGAGCAGTACTTC,CASSLSLQTGLREQYF
TRBD2,NA,TRBV6-1,TRBJ2-3,TGTGCCAGCGACCCGGGGGGGCCCAACACAGATACGCAGTATTTT,CASDPGGPNTDTQYF
NA,NA,TRBV7-2,TRBJ2-7,TGTGCCAGCAGCCCCTTCGATTACGAGCAGTACTTC,CASSPFDYEQYF
NA,NA,TRBV7-6,TRBJ2-3,TGTGCCAGCAGCCGAACAGGGCCCACAGATACGCAGTATTTT,CASSRTGPTDTQYF
TRBD1,NA,TRBV18,TRBJ1-2,TGTGCCAGCTCACCAGCGACAGGGGTTGGCTATGGCTACACCTTC,CASSPATGVGYGYTF
TRBD2,NA,TRBV9,TRBJ2-7,TGTGCCAGCAGCGTAGGGCAAGCGGGGGGTTACGAGCAGTACTTC,CASSVGQAGGYEQYF
TRBD2,NA,TRBV7-9,TRBJ2-3,TGTGCCAGCAGCTTATGGGGTAGCGGGGGGGCCAATAATACAGATACGCAGTATTTT,CASSLWGSGGANNTDTQYF
NA,NA,TRBV4-1,TRBJ1-3,TGCGCCAGCAGCCAAGAGGGGAGCTTGGTGTCTGGAAACACCATATATTTT,CASSQEGSLVSGNTIYF
TRBD1,NA,TRBV7-9,TRBJ1-1,TGTGCCAGCAGCTGGGGACAGGGGAGCGCTGAAGCTTTCTTT,CASSWGQGSAEAFF
NA,NA,TRBV12-5,TRBJ2-1,TGTGCTAGTGGTTTGGTACAACCGGGGATGAATGAGCAGTTCTTC,CASGLVQPGMNEQFF
TRBD1,NA,TRBV6-1,TRBJ1-2,TGTGCCAGCAGTGACGGGACAGGGACAACCTACACCTTC,CASSDGTGTTYTF
TRBD1,NA,TRBV9,TRBJ2-7,TGTGCCAGCAACCTACAGGGACAGGGAGGCGAGCAGTACTTC,CASNLQGQGGEQYF
TRBD1,NA,TRBV5-6,TRBJ1-1,TGTGCCAGCAGCCCCACCCCGACAGGGGACACTGAAGCTTTCTTT,CASSPTPTGDTEAFF
NA,NA,TRBV12-5,TRBJ2-5,TGTGCTAGTGCCCTCGGGGGAGAAGAGACCCAGTACTTC,CASALGGEETQYF
TRBD1,NA,TRBV9,TRBJ2-7,TGTGCCAGCAGCTCGGACAGGGACGACAACGAGCAGTACTTC,CASSSDRDDNEQYF
TRBD2,NA,TRBV6-6,TRBJ2-1,TGTGCCAGCAGTTACGGGCGGGCGGGGGACAATGAGCAGTTCTTC,CASSYGRAGDNEQFF
NA,NA,TRBV6-5,TRBJ1-1,TGTGCCAGCAGTTACGGACAGAGGATGGTTGAAGCTTTCTTT,CASSYGQRMVEAFF
NA,NA,TRBV2,TRBJ2-1,TGTGCCAGCAACGATCGGGCCAATGAGCAGTTCTTC,CASNDRANEQFF
NA,NA,TRBV6-6,TRBJ1-2,TGTGCCAGCAGTAACCCGCAGGGGGGCTACACCTTC,CASSNPQGGYTF
TRBD2,NA,TRBV7-3,TRBJ2-1,TGTGCCAGCTCGGGAGGGCCAACTTACAATGAGCAGTTCTTC,CASSGGPTYNEQFF
TRBD2,once,TRBV5-1,TRBJ2-5,TGCGCCAGCCATAAGACTAGCGGGGTTGGGGAGACCCAGTACTTC,CASHKTSGVGETQYF
NA,few,TRBV7-9,TRBJ2-7,TGTGCCAGCAGCTTAGGCAACTCCTACGAGCAGTACTTC,CASSLGNSYEQYF
TRBD1,NA,TRBV10-3,TRBJ1-2,TGTGCCATCAGTGAAGCCGGGACAGACTTAAAATATGGCTACACCTTC,CAISEAGTDLKYGYTF
NA,NA,TRBV27,TRBJ2-7,TGTGCCAGCAGTTTAAAAACAGGGTACGAGCAGTACTTC,CASSLKTGYEQYF
TRBD1,NA,TRBV6-5,TRBJ2-7,TGTGCCAGCAGTTACTCGGGACAGGACGTCTACGAGCAGTACTTC,CASSYSGQDVYEQYF
NA,NA,TRBV18,TRBJ1-5,TGTGCCAGCTCTGACGGATCCGGACAGCCCCAGCATTTT,CASSDGSGQPQHF
TRBD1,few,TRBV7-9,TRBJ1-5,TGTGCCAGCAGCTTAGCAGGGGGCAGCAATCAGCCCCAGCATTTT,CASSLAGGSNQPQHF
TRBD2,NA,TRBV5-6,TRBJ2-3,TGTGCCAGCAGCTTGAGAGCGGGGGCAGATACGCAGTATTTT,CASSLRAGADTQYF
NA,NA,TRBV2,TRBJ2-1,TGTGCCAGCAGTGTGTGTGGTCCTTGCGGCTCCTACAATGAGCAGTTCTTC,CASSVCGPCGSYNEQFF
NA,NA,TRBV6-6,TRBJ2-3,TGTGCCAGCAGTTACCACACAGATACGCAGTATTTT,CASSYHTDTQYF
NA,NA,TRBV5-1,TRBJ1-5,TGCGCCAGCAGCTTGGAAGGGGCTCACAATCAGCCCCAGCATTTT,CASSLEGAHNQPQHF
NA,few,TRBV7-9,TRBJ1-1,TGTGCCAGCAGTCAAGTAACAAGGGAAGCTTTCTTT,CASSQVTREAFF
NA,NA,TRBV4-3,TRBJ1-2,TGCGCCAGCAGCCAAGGTCTAGGACAGAACTATGGCTACACCTTC,CASSQGLGQNYGYTF
NA,NA,TRBV7-9,TRBJ1-1,TGTGCCAGCAGCCAACAGGGGAACACTGAAGCTTTCTTT,CASSQQGNTEAFF
NA,NA,TRBV27,TRBJ1-5,TGTGCCAGCGGAACGGGGGTGATCTCGCCCCAGCATTTT,CASGTGVISPQHF
TRBD1,NA,TRBV7-2,TRBJ1-5,TGTGCCAGCAGCTCTCGGACAGGGAATAGCAATCAGCCCCAGCATTTT,CASSSRTGNSNQPQHF
NA,NA,TRBV7-6,TRBJ2-2,TGTGCCAGCAGCTTAGCGATCGGAGGGGTCGCCGGGGAGCTGTTTTTT,CASSLAIGGVAGELFF
TRBD1,NA,TRBV5-8,TRBJ2-1,TGTGCCAGCAGCTTGGAGGGACAGGGAAACAATGAGCAGTTCTTC,CASSLEGQGNNEQFF
TRBD1,NA,TRBV30,TRBJ1-2,TGTGCCTGGAATCGGGGACAGGGGCAAGGCTACACCTTC,CAWNRGQGQGYTF
TRBD2,NA,TRBV4-3,TRBJ2-3,TGCGCCAGCAGCCAAGATCATAGCGGGGGGATTAATACGCAGTATTTT,CASSQDHSGGINTQYF
NA,NA,TRBV27,TRBJ2-7,TGTGCCAGCAGTTTATTTAGCGCAGCGTCCTACGAGCAGTACTTC,CASSLFSAASYEQYF